The 21 T cell receptor beta chains reported below all come from one sample, sequenced in a study of control samples from healthy donors and cancer patients. Data came from immunoSEQ multiplex PCR; TCRdb stores just in-frame clones and leaves some out. The data hold tens of thousands of clones, with around nine tenths observed a single time. Material: PBMCs. Source of these receptors: a woman aged 60-70 years with head and neck cancer.

The chain combines TRBV6-5 with TRBJ1-3, with 7 bases aligning to TRBD1. Trimming took 0 bases from V and 8 from J; bases not matched to a gene: 7. The CDR3 extends over 15 amino acids. Per germline, CDR1 MNHEY and CDR2 SVGAGI. The CDR3 DNA reads as TGTGCCAGCAGTTACTCGTTTAGGGGGCTAGACACCATATATTTT. It yields the protein CASSYSFRGLDTIYF.

This clone was seen only once. This chain links TRBV10-3 with TRBJ1-5; D uncertain. Deletions cut 4 bases from V and 4 bases from J, with 14 bases between. The CDR3 covers 15 residues. Germline V gene sequence: CDR1 ENHRY, CDR2 SYGVKD. The CDR3: CAISASGGQNQPQHF. The CDR3 region has the DNA TGTGCCATCAGTGCCTCGGGCGGCCAAAATCAGCCCCAGCATTTT.

The V call is TRBV7-3, the J call TRBJ2-7; D is perhaps TRBD1 (6 bases). From germline, CDR1 is SGHTA and CDR2 FQGTGA. With 5 bases removed from V and 5 bases from J, the gap between germline ends came to 10 bases. The CDR3 consists of 12 residues. CDR3 protein: CASSAPGDEQYF. In DNA, the CDR3 is TGTGCCAGCAGCGCCCCAGGGGACGAGCAGTACTTC.

The chain is built from TRBV29-1 and TRBJ2-5, with D hard to call. The V end lost 4 bases, the J end lost 4 bases, and 13 bases lay between the germline ends. In germline, CDR1 is SQVTM, CDR2 ANQGSEA. The length of the CDR3 is 13 residues. CDR3 sequence: CSVVASLGETQYF. In DNA, the CDR3 is TGCAGCGTTGTGGCCAGTCTGGGAGAGACCCAGTACTTC.

V and J are TRBV10-3 and TRBJ2-1; 12 bases match TRBD2. Germline-derived CDR1 and CDR2 are ENHRY and SYGVKD. The CDR3 totals 15 residues. The V segment lost 3 bases and the J segment 7 bases; nucleotides outside the gene matches: 4. For the CDR3, the DNA is TGTGCCATCAGTGATCCTAGCGGGAGGGGAAATGAGCAGTTCTTC. Protein: CAISDPSGRGNEQFF.

V is TRBV6-5 and J is TRBJ2-5, with D perhaps TRBD1 (5 bases). The CDR3 runs 13 residues. V lost 7 bases to trimming and J lost 2 bases, with 11 bases between them. Germline CDR1 and CDR2: MNHEY and SVGAGI. The CDR3 here is CASKVQAQETQYF. The CDR3 DNA sequence: TGTGCCAGCAAAGTACAGGCGCAAGAGACCCAGTACTTC.

The V and J genes are TRBV27 and TRBJ1-5; D remains ambiguous. This CDR3 spans 13 amino acids. Trimming stripped 4 bases from V and 0 bases from J, with 4 bases between. Looked up from germline, CDR1 is MNHEY and CDR2 is SMNVEV (reference sequence). In DNA form, the CDR3 reads TGTGCCAGCAGTTCCAATAGCAATCAGCCCCAGCATTTT. Amino acid sequence: CASSSNSNQPQHF.

The chain couples TRBV7-2 to TRBJ2-5; TRBD2 agrees at 7 bases. The ends lost 1 base at V and 9 bases at J; junction bases unmatched: 5. This CDR3 is built from 13 residues. The germline gives CDR1 SGHTA, CDR2 FQGNSA. CDR3 loop: CASSLDGGGAQYF. The CDR3 nucleotides read TGTGCCAGCAGCTTAGATGGGGGGGGAGCCCAGTACTTC.

This sequence joins TRBV21-1 and TRBJ2-7; the table's D call, TRBD1, was not checked against the DNA. TRBV21-1 is a pseudogene. There are 14 residues in the CDR3. In DNA form, the CDR3 reads TGTGCCAGCAAGGTCGCGGAACCTCAGGGGGAGCAGTACTTC. Its protein is CASKVAEPQGEQYF.

This chain links TRBV5-1 with TRBJ2-5, with D perhaps assigned TRBD1 or TRBD2 (5 bases each). The germline V gene encodes CDR1 SGHRS and CDR2 YFSETQ. The CDR3 sequence is 14 residues long. Trimming cost V 4 bases and J 1 base, with 11 bases left between them. This CDR3 is CASSRGRPQETQYF. DNA for the CDR3: TGCGCCAGCAGCAGGGGACGCCCCCAAGAGACCCAGTACTTC.

The table lists this clone with a count of one. V and J are TRBV29-1 and TRBJ2-1; D unresolved. V gave up 2 bases and J gave up 4 bases, with 9 bases separating them. This CDR3 has 13 residues. The germline V gene encodes CDR1 SQVTM and CDR2 ANQGSEA. The CDR3 is CSVESGRYNEQFF. Written as DNA, the CDR3 is TGCAGCGTTGAATCCGGACGATACAATGAGCAGTTCTTC.

The chain uses TRBV27 and TRBJ2-7, with TRBD1 identical over 9 bases. Germline V gene lookup returns CDR1 MNHEY and CDR2 SMNVEV (reference sequence). V shed 2 bases, J shed 2 bases, and the junction held 7 bases outside the gene matches. The CDR3 spans 16 residues. The CDR3 region is CASSLVAGTGPYEQYF. Written as DNA, the CDR3 is TGTGCCAGCAGTTTAGTGGCCGGGACAGGGCCCTACGAGCAGTACTTC.

This clone was detected once. The chain links TRBV10-3 to TRBJ2-5; D possibly corresponds to TRBD1 (5 bases). There are 13 residues in the CDR3. V was cut by 2 bases and J by 4 bases, with 8 bases left in between. The V gene's germline CDR1 is ENHRY and CDR2 SYGVKD. DNA for the CDR3: TGTGCCATCAGTGAGGGGGCAAGAGAGACCCAGTACTTC. Translated: CAISEGARETQYF.

V is TRBV19 and J is TRBJ2-1; D may be TRBD1 (6 bases). V dropped 0 bases and J dropped 1 base, with 13 bases sitting between them. Germline V gives CDR1 LNHDA, CDR2 SQIVND (reference sequence). The CDR3 runs 17 residues. This CDR3 is CASSIDLGGRSYNEQFF. The DNA for the CDR3 is TGTGCCAGTAGTATAGATCTAGGGGGACGGTCCTACAATGAGCAGTTCTTC.

The chain has TRBV2 and TRBJ1-2; 8 bases align to TRBD1. The germline gives CDR1 SNHLY, CDR2 FYNNEI. The CDR3 spans 14 residues. The trim removed 4 bases at V and 4 bases at J, leaving 5 bases unmatched. The CDR3 region has the DNA TGTGCCAGCAGTGCTAGACAGGGGACCTATGGCTACACCTTC. This encodes CASSARQGTYGYTF.

This rearrangement joins TRBV7-2 to TRBJ2-5; D is undetermined. The CDR3 runs to 13 residues. Germline loops: CDR1 SGHTA, CDR2 FQGNSA. V lost 2 bases and J 3 bases, leaving 7 bases between the germline ends. The chain's CDR3 is CASSLPNEETQYF. CDR3 coding DNA: TGTGCCAGCAGCTTACCAAACGAAGAGACCCAGTACTTC.

The chain has TRBV5-6 and TRBJ1-2; 8 bases fit TRBD1. V shed 4 bases and J 2 bases; nucleotides not matched to a gene: 4. CDR1 and CDR2 (germline): SGHDT, YYEEEE. The CDR3 loop spans 14 amino acids. CDR3 amino acids: CASSRDRKNYGYTF. CDR3 nucleotide sequence: TGTGCCAGCAGCCGGGACAGGAAAAACTATGGCTACACCTTC.

The V call is TRBV29-1, the J call TRBJ2-5, with D possibly matching TRBD1 (5 bases). The V and J ends lost 7 bases and 7 bases respectively, with 19 bases between them. CDR1 and CDR2 (germline): SQVTM, ANQGSEA. This CDR3 is built from 13 residues. CDR3 in DNA: TGCAGCGCCTTCGGACAATCATTCGGGACCCAGTACTTC. Translation: CSAFGQSFGTQYF. Full variable domain (rest looked up from reference TRBV29-1 and TRBJ2-5): SAVISQKPSRDICQRGTSLTIQCQVDSQVTMMFWYRQQPGQSLTLIATANQGSEATYESGFVIDKFPISRPNLTFSTLTVSNMSPEDSSIYLCSAFGQSFGTQYFGPGTRLLVL.

This clone was recorded once. This rearrangement joins TRBV29-1 to TRBJ2-2, with TRBD2 identical over 9 bases. V lost 7 bases, J lost 5 bases, and 8 bases stayed unmatched. The CDR3 contains 14 residues. Germline CDR1 SQVTM, CDR2 ANQGSEA. The CDR3 DNA follows: TGCAGCGCCCGTGTAGCGGGAGATACCGGGGAGCTGTTTTTT. It codes for CSARVAGDTGELFF.

The rearrangement uses TRBV28 and TRBJ2-3; the D gene is possibly TRBD2 (6 bases). V was clipped by 5 bases and J by 9 bases, with 6 bases between them. The CDR3 extends over 10 amino acids. The V gene's germline CDR1 is MDHEN and CDR2 SYDVKM. CDR3 in amino acids: CASSGLTQYF. The DNA for the CDR3 is TGTGCCAGCAGTGGACTAACGCAGTATTTT.

J is TRBJ1-5 and V is TRBV3-1 (or the pseudogene TRBV3-2), with 9 positions matching TRBD1. Trimming at V came to 1 base and at J to 3 bases, leaving 10 bases not matched to a gene. This CDR3 comprises 18 residues. Germline loops: CDR1 LGHDT, CDR2 YNNKEL (reference sequence). The CDR3 is CASSQGGTGLRNNQPQHF. In DNA form, the CDR3 reads TGTGCCAGCAGCCAAGGTGGGACAGGGCTTAGGAACAATCAGCCCCAGCATTTT.